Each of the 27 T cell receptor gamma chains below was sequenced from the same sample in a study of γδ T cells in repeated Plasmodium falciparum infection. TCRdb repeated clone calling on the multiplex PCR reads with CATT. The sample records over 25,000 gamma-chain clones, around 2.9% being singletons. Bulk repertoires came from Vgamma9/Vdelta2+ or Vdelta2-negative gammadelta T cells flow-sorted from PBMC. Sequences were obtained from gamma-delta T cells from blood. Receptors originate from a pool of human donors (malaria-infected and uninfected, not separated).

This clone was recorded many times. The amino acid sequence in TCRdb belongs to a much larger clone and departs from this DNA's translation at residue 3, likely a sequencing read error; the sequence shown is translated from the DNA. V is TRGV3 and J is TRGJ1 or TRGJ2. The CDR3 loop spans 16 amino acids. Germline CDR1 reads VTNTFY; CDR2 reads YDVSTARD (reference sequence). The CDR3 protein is CAIWDSTSLGAYKKLF. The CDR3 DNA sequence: TGTGCCATCTGGGACAGTACTTCTCTGGGAGCTTATAAGAAACTCTTT.

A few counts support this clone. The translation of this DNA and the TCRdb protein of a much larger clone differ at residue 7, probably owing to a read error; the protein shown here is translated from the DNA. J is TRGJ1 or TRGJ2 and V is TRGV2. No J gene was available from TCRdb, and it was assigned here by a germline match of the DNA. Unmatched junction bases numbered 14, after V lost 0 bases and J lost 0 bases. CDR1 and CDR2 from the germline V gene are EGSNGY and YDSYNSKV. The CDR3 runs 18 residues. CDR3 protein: CATWDGLPRRENYYKKLF. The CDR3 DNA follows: TGTGCCACCTGGGACGGGCTCCCACGCCGTGAGAATTATTATAAGAAACTCTTT.

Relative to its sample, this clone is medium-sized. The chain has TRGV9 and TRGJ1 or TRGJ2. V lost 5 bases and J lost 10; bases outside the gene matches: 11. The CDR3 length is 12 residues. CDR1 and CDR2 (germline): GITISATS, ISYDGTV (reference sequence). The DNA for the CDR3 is TGTGCCTTGTGGGGTTACCAACGGAAGAAACTCTTT. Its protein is CALWGYQRKKLF.

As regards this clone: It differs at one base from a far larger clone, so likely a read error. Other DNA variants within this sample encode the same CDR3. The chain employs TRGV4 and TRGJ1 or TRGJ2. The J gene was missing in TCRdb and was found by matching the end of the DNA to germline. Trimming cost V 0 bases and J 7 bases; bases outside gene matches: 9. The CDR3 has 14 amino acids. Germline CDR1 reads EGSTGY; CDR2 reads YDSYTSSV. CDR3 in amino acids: CATWDGPRRYKKLF. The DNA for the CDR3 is TGTGCCACCTGGGATGGGCCTCGTCGATATAAGAAACTCTTT.

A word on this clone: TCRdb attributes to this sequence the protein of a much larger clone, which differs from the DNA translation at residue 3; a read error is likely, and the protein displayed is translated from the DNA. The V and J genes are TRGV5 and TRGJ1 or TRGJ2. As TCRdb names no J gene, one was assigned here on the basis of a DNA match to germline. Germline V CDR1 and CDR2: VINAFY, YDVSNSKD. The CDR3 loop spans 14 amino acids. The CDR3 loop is CASWDRRRYYKKLF. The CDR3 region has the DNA TGTGCCTCCTGGGACAGGCGGCGGTATTATAAGAAACTCTTT.

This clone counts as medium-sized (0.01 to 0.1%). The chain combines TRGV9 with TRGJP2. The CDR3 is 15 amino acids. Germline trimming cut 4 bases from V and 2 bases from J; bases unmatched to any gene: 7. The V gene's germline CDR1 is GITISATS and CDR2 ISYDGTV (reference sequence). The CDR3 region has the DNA TGTGCCTTGTGGGAAGCTACAAGTAGTGATTGGATCAAGACGTTT. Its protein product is CALWEATSSDWIKTF.

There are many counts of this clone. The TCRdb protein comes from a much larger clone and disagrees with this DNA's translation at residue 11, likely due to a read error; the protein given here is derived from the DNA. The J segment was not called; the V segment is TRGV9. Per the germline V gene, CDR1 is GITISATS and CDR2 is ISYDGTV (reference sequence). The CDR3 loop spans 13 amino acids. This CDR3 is CALWEPIGNKILF. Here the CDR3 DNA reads TGTGCCTTGTGGGAGCCTATCGGGAATAAGATACTCTTT.

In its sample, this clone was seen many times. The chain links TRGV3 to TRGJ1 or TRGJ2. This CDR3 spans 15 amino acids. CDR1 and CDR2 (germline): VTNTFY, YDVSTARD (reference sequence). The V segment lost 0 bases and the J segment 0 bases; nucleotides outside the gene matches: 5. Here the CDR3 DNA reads TGTGCCACCTGGGACAGGCTCCTGAATTATTATAAGAAACTCTTT. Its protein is CATWDRLLNYYKKLF.

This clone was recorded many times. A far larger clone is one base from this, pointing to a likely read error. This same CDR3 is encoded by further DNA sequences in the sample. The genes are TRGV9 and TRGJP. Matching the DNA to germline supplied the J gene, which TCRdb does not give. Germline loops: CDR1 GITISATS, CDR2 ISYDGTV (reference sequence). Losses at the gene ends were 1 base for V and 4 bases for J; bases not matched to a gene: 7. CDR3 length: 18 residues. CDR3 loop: CALWEVHPQELGKKIKVF. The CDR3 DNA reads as TGTGCCTTGTGGGAGGTTCACCCTCAAGAGTTGGGCAAAAAAATCAAGGTATTT.

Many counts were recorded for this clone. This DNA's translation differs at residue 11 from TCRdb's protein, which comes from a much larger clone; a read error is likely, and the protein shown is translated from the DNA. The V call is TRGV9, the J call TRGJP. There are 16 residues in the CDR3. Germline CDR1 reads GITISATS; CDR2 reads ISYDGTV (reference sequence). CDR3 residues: CALWEVRVMGRKIKVF. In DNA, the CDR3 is TGTGCCTTGTGGGAGGTGCGGGTGATGGGCAGAAAAATCAAGGTATTT.

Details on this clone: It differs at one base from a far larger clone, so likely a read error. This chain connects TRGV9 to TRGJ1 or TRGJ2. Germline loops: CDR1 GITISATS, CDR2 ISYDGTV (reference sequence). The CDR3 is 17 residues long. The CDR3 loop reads CALWQIVDNRYYYKKLF. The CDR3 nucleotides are TGTGCCTTGTGGCAAATCGTAGATAACCGTTATTACTATAAGAAACTCTTT.

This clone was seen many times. The CDR3 nucleotides read TGTGCCTTGCGCTACCTCCATTATTATAAGAAACTCTTT. Protein: CALRYLHYYKKLF. The chain couples TRGV9 to TRGJ1 or TRGJ2. V dropped 9 bases and J dropped 2; count of bases not matched to a gene: 10. From germline, CDR1 is GITISATS and CDR2 ISYDGTV (reference sequence). This CDR3 is 13 amino acids long.

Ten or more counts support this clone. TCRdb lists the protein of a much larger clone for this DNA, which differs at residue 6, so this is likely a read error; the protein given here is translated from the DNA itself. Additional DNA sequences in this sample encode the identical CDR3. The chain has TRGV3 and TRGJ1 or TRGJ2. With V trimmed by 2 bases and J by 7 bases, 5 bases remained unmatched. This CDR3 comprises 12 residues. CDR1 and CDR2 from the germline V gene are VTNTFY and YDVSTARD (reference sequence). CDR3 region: CATWDKHYKKLF. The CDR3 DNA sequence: TGTGCCACCTGGGACAAGCACTATAAGAAACTCTTT.

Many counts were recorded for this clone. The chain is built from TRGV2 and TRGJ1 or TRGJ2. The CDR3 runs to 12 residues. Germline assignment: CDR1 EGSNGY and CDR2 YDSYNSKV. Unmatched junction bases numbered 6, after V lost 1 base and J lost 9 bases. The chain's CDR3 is CATWDGALKKLF. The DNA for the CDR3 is TGTGCCACCTGGGACGGTGCTCTTAAGAAACTCTTT.

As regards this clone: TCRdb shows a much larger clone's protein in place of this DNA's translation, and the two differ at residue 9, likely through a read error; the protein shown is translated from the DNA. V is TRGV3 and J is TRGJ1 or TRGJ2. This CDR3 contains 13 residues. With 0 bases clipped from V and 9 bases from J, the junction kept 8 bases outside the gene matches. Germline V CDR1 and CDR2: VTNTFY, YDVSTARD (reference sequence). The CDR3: CATWDRLGSKKLF. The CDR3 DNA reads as TGTGCCACCTGGGACAGGCTTGGCTCTAAGAAACTCTTT.

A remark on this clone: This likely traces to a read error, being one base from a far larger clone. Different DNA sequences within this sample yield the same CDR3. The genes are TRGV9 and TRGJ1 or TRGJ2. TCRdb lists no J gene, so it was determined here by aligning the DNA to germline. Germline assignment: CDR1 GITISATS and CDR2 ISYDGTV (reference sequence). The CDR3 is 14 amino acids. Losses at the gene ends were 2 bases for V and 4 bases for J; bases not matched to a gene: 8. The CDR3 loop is CALWEGCRYYKKLF. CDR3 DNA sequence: TGTGCCTTGTGGGAGGGCTGTCGCTATTATAAGAAACTCTTT.

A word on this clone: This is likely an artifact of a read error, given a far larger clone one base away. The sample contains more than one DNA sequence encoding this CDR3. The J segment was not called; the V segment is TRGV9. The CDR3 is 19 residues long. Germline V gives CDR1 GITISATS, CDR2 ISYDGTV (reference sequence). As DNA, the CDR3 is TGTGCCTTGTGGGAGGTGCGTAAGGAACAAGAGTTGGGCAAAAAAATCAAGGTATTC. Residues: CALWEVRKEQELGKKIKVF.

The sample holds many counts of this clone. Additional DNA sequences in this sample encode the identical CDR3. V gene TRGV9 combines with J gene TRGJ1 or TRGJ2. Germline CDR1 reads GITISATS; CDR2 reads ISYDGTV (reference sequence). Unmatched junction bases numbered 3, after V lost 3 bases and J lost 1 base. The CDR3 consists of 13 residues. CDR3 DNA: TGTGCCTTGTGGGAGTCAAATTATTATAAGAAACTCTTT. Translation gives CALWESNYYKKLF.

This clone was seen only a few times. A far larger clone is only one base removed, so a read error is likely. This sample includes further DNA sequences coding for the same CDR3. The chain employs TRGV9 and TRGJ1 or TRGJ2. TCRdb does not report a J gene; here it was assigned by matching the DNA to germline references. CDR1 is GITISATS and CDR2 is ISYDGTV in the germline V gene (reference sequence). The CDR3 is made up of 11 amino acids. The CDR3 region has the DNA TGCGCCTTGTGGACCTTTCAAAAGAAACTCTTT. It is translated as CALWTFQKKLF.

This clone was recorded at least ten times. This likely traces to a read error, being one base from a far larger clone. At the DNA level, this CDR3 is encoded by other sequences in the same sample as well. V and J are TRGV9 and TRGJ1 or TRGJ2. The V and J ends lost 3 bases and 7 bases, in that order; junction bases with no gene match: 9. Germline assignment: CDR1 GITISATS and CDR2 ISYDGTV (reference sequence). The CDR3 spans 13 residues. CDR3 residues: CALWERFYYKKLF. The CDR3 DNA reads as TGTGCCTTGTGGGAGCGCTTTTACTATAAGAAACTCTTT.

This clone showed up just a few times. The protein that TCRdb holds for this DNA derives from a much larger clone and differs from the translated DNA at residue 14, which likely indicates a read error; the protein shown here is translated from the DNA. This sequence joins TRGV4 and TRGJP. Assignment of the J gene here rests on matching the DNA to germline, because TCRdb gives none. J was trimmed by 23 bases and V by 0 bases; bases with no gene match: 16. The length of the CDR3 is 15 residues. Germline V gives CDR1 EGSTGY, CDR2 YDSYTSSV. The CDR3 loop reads CATWDGRVTGWFKVF. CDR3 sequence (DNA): TGTGCCACCTGGGATGGGCGGGTCACTGGTTGGTTCAAGGTATTT.

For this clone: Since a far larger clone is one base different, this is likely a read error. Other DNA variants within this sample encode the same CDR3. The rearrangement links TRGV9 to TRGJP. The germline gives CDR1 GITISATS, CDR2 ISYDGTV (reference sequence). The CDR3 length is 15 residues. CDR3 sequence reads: CALWELSPGKKIKVF. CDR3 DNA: TGTGCCCTGTGGGAGCTCTCACCGGGCAAAAAAATCAAGGTATTT.

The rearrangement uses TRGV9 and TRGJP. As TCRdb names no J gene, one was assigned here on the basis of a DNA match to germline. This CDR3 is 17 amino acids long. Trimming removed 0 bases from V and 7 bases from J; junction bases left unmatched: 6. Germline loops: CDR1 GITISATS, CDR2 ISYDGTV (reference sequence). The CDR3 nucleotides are TGTGCCTTGTGGGAGGTGCAGATTGAGTTGGGCAAAAAAATCAAGGTATTT. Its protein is CALWEVQIELGKKIKVF.

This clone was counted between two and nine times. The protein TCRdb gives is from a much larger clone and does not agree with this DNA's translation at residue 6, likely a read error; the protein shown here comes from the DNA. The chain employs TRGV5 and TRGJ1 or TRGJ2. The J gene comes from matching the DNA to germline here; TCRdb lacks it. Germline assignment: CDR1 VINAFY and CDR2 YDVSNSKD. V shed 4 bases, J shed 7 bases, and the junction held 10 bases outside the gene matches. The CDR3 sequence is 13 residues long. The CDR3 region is CATWELSGYKKLF. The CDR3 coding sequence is TGTGCCACCTGGGAGCTCTCGGGATATAAGAAACTCTTT.

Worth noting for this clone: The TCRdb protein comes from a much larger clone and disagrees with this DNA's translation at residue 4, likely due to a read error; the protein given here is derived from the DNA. CDR3 sequence (DNA): TGTGCCTTGTTGTCTCAAGAGTTGGGCAAAAAAATCAAGGTATTT. Its translation: CALLSQELGKKIKVF. This sequence joins TRGV9 and TRGJP. Because TCRdb records no J gene, it was assigned here through a match of the DNA to germline. The CDR3 runs to 15 residues. The junction had 5 bases not matched to a gene; V was cut back by 8 bases and J by 4 bases. Germline-derived CDR1 and CDR2 are GITISATS and ISYDGTV (reference sequence).

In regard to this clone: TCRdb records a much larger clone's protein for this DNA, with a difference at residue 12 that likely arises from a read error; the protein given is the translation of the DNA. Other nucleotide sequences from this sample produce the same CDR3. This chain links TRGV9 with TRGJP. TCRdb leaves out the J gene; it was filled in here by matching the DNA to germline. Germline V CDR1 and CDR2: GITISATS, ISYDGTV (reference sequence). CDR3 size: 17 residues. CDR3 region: CALWEANQELGEKIKVF. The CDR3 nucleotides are TGTGCCTTGTGGGAGGCAAATCAAGAGTTGGGCGAAAAAATCAAGGTATTT.

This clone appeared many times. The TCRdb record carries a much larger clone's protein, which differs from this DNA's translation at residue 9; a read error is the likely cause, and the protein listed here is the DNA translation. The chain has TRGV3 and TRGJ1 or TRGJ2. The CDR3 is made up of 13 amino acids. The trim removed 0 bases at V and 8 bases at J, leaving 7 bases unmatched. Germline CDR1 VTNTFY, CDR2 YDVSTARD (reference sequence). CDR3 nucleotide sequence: TGTGCCACCTGGGACAGGCGGGGTCATAAGAAACTCTTT. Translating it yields CATWDRRGHKKLF.